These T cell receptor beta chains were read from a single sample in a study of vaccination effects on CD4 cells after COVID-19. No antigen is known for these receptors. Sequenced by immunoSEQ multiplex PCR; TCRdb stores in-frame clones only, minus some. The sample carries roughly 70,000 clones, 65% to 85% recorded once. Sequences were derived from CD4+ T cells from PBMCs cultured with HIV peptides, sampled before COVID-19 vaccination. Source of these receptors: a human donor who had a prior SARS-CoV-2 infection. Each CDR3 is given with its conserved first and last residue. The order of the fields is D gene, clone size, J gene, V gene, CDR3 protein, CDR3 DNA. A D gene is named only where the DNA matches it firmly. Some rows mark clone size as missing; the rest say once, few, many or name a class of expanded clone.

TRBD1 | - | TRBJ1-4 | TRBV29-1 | CSVQPGQGQKLFF | TGCAGCGTGCAACCGGGACAGGGGCAAAAACTGTTTTTT
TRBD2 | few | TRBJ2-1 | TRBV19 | CASSNPLLRENYNEQFF | TGTGCCAGTAGTAACCCCCTTTTGCGGGAGAACTACAATGAGCAGTTCTTC
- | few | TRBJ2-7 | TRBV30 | CALMGWRGEQYF | TGTGCCTTAATGGGGTGGCGGGGCGAGCAGTACTTC
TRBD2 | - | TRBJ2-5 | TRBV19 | CASTGLAGTQETQYF | TGTGCCAGTACTGGACTAGCGGGTACACAAGAGACCCAGTACTTC
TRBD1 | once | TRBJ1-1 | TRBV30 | CAWSEQGTEAFF | TGTGCCTGGAGTGAACAGGGGACTGAAGCTTTCTTT
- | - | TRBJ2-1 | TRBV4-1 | CASNAGTSSYNEQFF | TGCGCCAGCAATGCGGGGACAAGCTCCTACAATGAGCAGTTCTTC
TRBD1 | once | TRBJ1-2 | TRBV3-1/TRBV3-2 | CASSRRQGSYGYTF | TGTGCCAGCAGCCGCAGACAGGGGAGCTATGGCTACACCTTC
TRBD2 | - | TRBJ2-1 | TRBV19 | CASSQVAGAYNEQFF | TGTGCCAGTAGTCAGGTAGCGGGGGCATACAATGAGCAGTTCTTC
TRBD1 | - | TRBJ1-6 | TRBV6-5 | CASSWTGGSSSPLHF | TGTGCCAGCAGTTGGACAGGAGGAAGTAGTTCACCCCTCCACTTT
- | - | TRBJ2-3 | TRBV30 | CAWSIPRVGTDTQYF | TGTGCCTGGAGTATTCCTAGGGTAGGCACAGATACGCAGTATTTT
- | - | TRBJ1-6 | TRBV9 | CASSSRGNPRGSPLHF | TGTGCCAGCAGCTCCCGGGGGAACCCGCGGGGTTCACCCCTCCACTTT
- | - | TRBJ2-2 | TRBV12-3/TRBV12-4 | CASSLWGPGELFF | TGTGCCAGCAGTTTGTGGGGGCCCGGGGAGCTGTTTTTT
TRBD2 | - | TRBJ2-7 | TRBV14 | CASSQDAGGEQYF | TGTGCCAGCAGCCAAGATGCGGGGGGCGAGCAGTACTTC
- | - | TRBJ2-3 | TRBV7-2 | CASSGSTDTQYF | TGTGCCAGCAGCGGGAGCACAGATACGCAGTATTTT
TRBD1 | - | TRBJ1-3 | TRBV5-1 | CASSLGTGGFGNTIYF | TGCGCCAGCAGCCTTGGGACAGGTGGCTTTGGAAACACCATATATTTT
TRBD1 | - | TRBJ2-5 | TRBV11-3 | CASSLDRMSQETQYF | TGTGCCAGCAGCTTGGACAGGATGTCCCAAGAGACCCAGTACTTC
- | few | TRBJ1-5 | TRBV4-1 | CASSQGRGARNQPQHF | TGCGCCAGCAGCCAAGGCAGGGGTGCCCGCAATCAGCCCCAGCATTTT
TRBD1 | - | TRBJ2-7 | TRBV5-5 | CASSTGQYFQYF | TGTGCCAGCAGCACGGGACAGTACTTTCAGTACTTC
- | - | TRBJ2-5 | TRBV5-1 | CASSLADRGGEETQYF | TGCGCCAGCAGCTTGGCGGATAGGGGGGGGGAAGAGACCCAGTACTTC
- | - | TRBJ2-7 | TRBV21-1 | CASSKLRHFTYEQYF | TGTGCCAGCAGCAAACTCAGACACTTCACCTACGAGCAGTACTTC
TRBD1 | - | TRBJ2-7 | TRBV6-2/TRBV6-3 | CASSDRGYEQYF | TGTGCCAGCAGTGACAGGGGGTACGAGCAGTACTTC
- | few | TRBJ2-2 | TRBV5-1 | CASSLFTGELFF | TGCGCCAGCAGCTTGTTCACCGGGGAGCTGTTTTTT
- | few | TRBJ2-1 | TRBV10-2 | CASSESVLGPQPNEQFF | TGCGCCAGCAGTGAGTCGGTCCTAGGCCCCCAACCCAATGAGCAGTTCTTC
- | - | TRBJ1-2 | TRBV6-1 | CASSDTRTTGGYTF | TGTGCCAGCAGTGACACGAGGACGACAGGAGGCTACACCTTC
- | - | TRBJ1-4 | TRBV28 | CASSPAGIGEKLFF | TGTGCCAGCAGTCCCGCCGGTATTGGGGAAAAACTGTTTTTT
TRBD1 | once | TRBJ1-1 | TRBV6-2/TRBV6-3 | CASSDPGGRWFTEAFF | TGTGCCAGCAGCGACCCAGGGGGCCGGTGGTTCACTGAAGCTTTCTTT
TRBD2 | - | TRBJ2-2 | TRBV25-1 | CASSDELAAGELFF | TGTGCCAGCAGTGACGAACTAGCGGCCGGGGAGCTGTTTTTT
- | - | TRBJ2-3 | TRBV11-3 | CASSPRAATDTQYF | TGTGCCAGCAGCCCTCGGGCGGCCACAGATACGCAGTATTTT
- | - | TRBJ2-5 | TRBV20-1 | CSASYWDVETQYF | TGCAGTGCTAGTTATTGGGATGTGGAGACCCAGTACTTC
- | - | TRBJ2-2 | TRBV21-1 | CASSKASGSVGELFF | TGTGCCAGCAGCAAAGCTAGCGGGAGTGTCGGGGAGCTGTTTTTT
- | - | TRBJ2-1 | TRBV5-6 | CASSLRDLYNEQFF | TGTGCCAGCAGCCTCCGGGACCTCTACAATGAGCAGTTCTTC
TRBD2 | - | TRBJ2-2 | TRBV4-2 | CASSQDNGLAGGRGGELFF | TGTGCCAGCAGCCAAGACAACGGACTAGCGGGAGGGCGAGGCGGGGAGCTGTTTTTT
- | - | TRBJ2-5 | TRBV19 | CASSIPRQETQYF | TGTGCCAGTAGTATCCCGCGACAAGAGACCCAGTACTTC
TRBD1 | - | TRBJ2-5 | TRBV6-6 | CASSYPGTGKETQYF | TGTGCCAGCAGTTACCCCGGGACAGGGAAAGAGACCCAGTACTTC
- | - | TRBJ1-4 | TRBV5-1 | CASSPDRRINNEKLFF | TGCGCCAGCAGCCCCGACCGACGGATAAATAATGAAAAACTGTTTTTT
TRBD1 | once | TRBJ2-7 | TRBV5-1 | CASSPQAGTGVTHEQYF | TGCGCCAGCAGCCCGCAAGCCGGGACAGGGGTCACCCACGAGCAGTACTTC
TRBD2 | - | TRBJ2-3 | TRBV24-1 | CATSDPKGRGDTQYF | TGTGCCACCAGTGATCCCAAAGGGAGGGGAGATACGCAGTATTTT
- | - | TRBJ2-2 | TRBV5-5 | CASSFWGYFENTGELFF | TGTGCCAGCAGCTTCTGGGGTTATTTTGAGAACACCGGGGAGCTGTTTTTT
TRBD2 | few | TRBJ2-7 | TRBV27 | CASSSRTSGYRSYEQYF | TGTGCCAGCAGTTCCCGGACTAGCGGGTACCGCTCCTACGAGCAGTACTTC
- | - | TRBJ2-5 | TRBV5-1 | CASSLLILGDGETQYF | TGCGCCAGCAGCTTGCTAATCCTAGGGGACGGAGAGACCCAGTACTTC
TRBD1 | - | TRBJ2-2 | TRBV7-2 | CASSLVQGGNTGELFF | TGTGCCAGCAGCTTAGTACAGGGGGGTAACACCGGGGAGCTGTTTTTT
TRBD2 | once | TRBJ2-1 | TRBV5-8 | CASRPGLAGYNEQFF | TGTGCCAGCAGACCTGGACTAGCGGGTTACAATGAGCAGTTCTTC